The 19 T cell receptor beta chains reported below all come from one sample, sequenced in a study of T cell responses to AZD1222 COVID-19 vaccine. Clones were sequenced by immunoSEQ multiplex PCR, and TCRdb holds only the in-frame ones, with some missing. The table has over 85,000 clones, around 90% seen once; the top ten hold about 8%. The sequences come from peripheral blood, collected on day 0 of AZD1222 vaccination. The receptors were sampled from an adult in good health.

The chain joins TRBV18 to TRBJ1-1; 7 bases agree with TRBD1. Germline V gene sequence: CDR1 KGHSH, CDR2 LQKENI. After removal of 5 bases from V and 1 base from J, the junction contained 1 base not matched to a gene. This CDR3 spans 13 amino acids. The CDR3 loop reads CASSGDRNTEAFF. The CDR3 DNA is TGTGCCAGCTCAGGGGACAGGAACACTGAAGCTTTCTTT.

The V call is TRBV3-1 (or the pseudogene TRBV3-2), the J call TRBJ2-7; possible D gene TRBD2, 7 bases. Deletions cut 0 bases from V and 0 bases from J, with 18 bases between. Germline V gene sequence: CDR1 LGHDT, CDR2 YNNKEL (reference sequence). This CDR3 spans 18 amino acids. The CDR3, as DNA: TGTGCCAGCAGCCAAGAAACGTTACAGGGAGGGGGCTCCTACGAGCAGTACTTC. This encodes CASSQETLQGGGSYEQYF.

This chain connects TRBV27 to TRBJ2-7; D remains ambiguous. Germline CDR1 MNHEY, CDR2 SMNVEV (reference sequence). The CDR3 length is 13 residues. V lost 3 bases and J 5 bases, leaving 11 bases between the germline ends. CDR3: CASSFSLSDEQYF. DNA for the CDR3: TGTGCCAGCAGTTTCTCCCTCTCGGACGAGCAGTACTTC.

The rearrangement links TRBV4-1 to TRBJ2-1; 9 bases are shared with TRBD1. CDR3 length: 14 amino acids. V dropped 1 base and J dropped 5; count of bases not matched to a gene: 0. Germline CDR1 and CDR2: MGHRA and YSYEKL. In nucleotides, the CDR3 is TGCGCCAGCAGCCAAGGGGACAGGGACAATGAGCAGTTCTTC. The encoded protein is CASSQGDRDNEQFF.

This clone has just one count. V and J are TRBV4-3 and TRBJ1-6; D not certain. Germline CDR1 and CDR2: LGHNA and YSLEER. The V gene lost 1 base and the J gene lost 10 bases, with 5 bases spanning the gap. The CDR3 sequence is 12 residues long. CDR3 sequence: CASSQGGSPLHF. As DNA, the CDR3 is TGCGCCAGCAGCCAAGGAGGATCACCCCTCCACTTT.

CDR3 nucleotides: TGTGCCAGCACCTTAAGGAGTTTTCGTGGCTACACCTTC. This sequence encodes CASTLRSFRGYTF. The rearrangement uses TRBV3-1 (or the pseudogene TRBV3-2) and TRBJ1-2; D gene uncertain. Germline assignment: CDR1 LGHDT and CDR2 YNNKEL (reference sequence). This CDR3 has 13 residues. The germline V and J ends were trimmed by 7 bases and 7 bases, with 16 bases remaining between them.

V gene TRBV6-2 or TRBV6-3 combines with J gene TRBJ2-7; D uncertain. The length of the CDR3 is 14 residues. Germline CDR1 MNHEY, CDR2 SVGEGT. Trimming cost V 6 bases and J 2 bases, with 14 bases left between them. The CDR3 DNA is TGTGCCAGCAGCCAGCGAGGCATAACCTACGAGCAGTACTTC. It encodes CASSQRGITYEQYF.

The V and J genes are TRBV14 and TRBJ1-2; no reliable D call. CDR1 and CDR2 (germline): SGHDN, FVKESK. Deletions cut 2 bases from V and 5 bases from J, with 9 bases between. The CDR3 is 13 residues long. CDR3 sequence reads: CASSQNPGYGYTF. The CDR3 DNA reads TGTGCCAGCAGCCAAAATCCCGGATATGGCTACACCTTC. Drawing the rest from reference TRBV14 and TRBJ1-2, the complete variable domain is EAGVTQFPSHSVIEKGQTVTLRCDPISGHDNLYWYRRVMGKEIKFLLHFVKESKQDESGMPNNRFLAERTGGTYSTLKVQPAELEDSGVYFCASSQNPGYGYTFGSGTRLTVV.

A single count supports this clone. This rearrangement joins TRBV14 to TRBJ2-1; D is perhaps TRBD2 (6 bases). Trimming cost V 0 bases and J 6 bases, with 24 bases left between them. The germline V gene encodes CDR1 SGHDN and CDR2 FVKESK. This CDR3 is 19 amino acids long. The CDR3 DNA reads as TGTGCCAGCAGCCAAGATCCTTACAGTCGACGGGACGGGAGCAATGAGCAGTTCTTC. As protein: CASSQDPYSRRDGSNEQFF.

The chain recombines TRBV24-1 with TRBJ2-7, with 10 bases matching TRBD2. Germline CDR1 and CDR2: KGHDR and SFDVKD. The length of the CDR3 is 13 residues. Unmatched junction bases numbered 1, after V lost 6 bases and J lost 3 bases. The CDR3 coding sequence is TGTGCCACCAGTAGCGGGGGGGACTACGAGCAGTACTTC. Protein product: CATSSGGDYEQYF.

The table lists this clone with a count of one. The rearrangement uses TRBV6-5 and TRBJ2-1; 7 bases are a match to TRBD2. From germline, CDR1 is MNHEY and CDR2 SVGAGI. The CDR3 runs 15 residues. V lost 0 bases and J lost 6; bases outside the gene matches: 5. Here the CDR3 reads CASSYSGEGGNEQFF. The CDR3 region has the DNA TGTGCCAGCAGTTACTCGGGGGAGGGCGGCAATGAGCAGTTCTTC.

The chain has TRBV19 and TRBJ1-2, with D maybe TRBD1 (6 bases). CDR3 length: 15 residues. Trimming took off 6 bases at V and 5 bases at J, with 19 bases between the two ends. In germline, CDR1 is LNHDA, CDR2 SQIVND (reference sequence). For the CDR3, the DNA is TGTGCCAGTAGCCTAGGATGGGGGCTCCCGTATGGCTACACCTTC. Residues: CASSLGWGLPYGYTF.

The V and J genes are TRBV6-6 and TRBJ1-3, with D hard to call. CDR1 is MNHNY and CDR2 is SVGAGI in the germline V gene (reference sequence). This CDR3 contains 15 residues. The V and J ends lost 0 bases and 2 bases respectively, with 8 bases between them. This CDR3 reads CASSYSAGPGNTIYF. DNA of the CDR3: TGTGCCAGCAGTTACTCGGCAGGACCTGGAAACACCATATATTTT.

The chain combines TRBV9 with TRBJ2-1; D might be TRBD1 or TRBD2, each matching 5 bases. The V end lost 2 bases, the J end lost 5 bases, and 17 bases lay between the germline ends. The germline gives CDR1 SGDLS, CDR2 YYNGEE. This CDR3 is 16 amino acids long. The CDR3 region has the DNA TGTGCCAGCAGCGTCCGGGACGGTACCTTCCACAATGAGCAGTTCTTC. Its translation: CASSVRDGTFHNEQFF.

V usage is TRBV18 and J usage is TRBJ1-1, with 9 bases lining up with TRBD1. The junction had 30 bases not matched to a gene; V was cut back by 3 bases and J by 10 bases. The CDR3 extends over 21 amino acids. The germline V gene has CDR1 KGHSH and CDR2 LQKENI. CDR3 nucleotides: TGTGCCAGCTCACCCTTGGGACAGGGAGGTTCTTCGTCAAATCACCGGGCGGGAGCTTTCTTT. Translating gives CASSPLGQGGSSSNHRAGAFF.

The CDR3 reads CASRAGTAENQPQHF. In DNA form, the CDR3 reads TGTGCCAGCAGGGCCGGGACAGCAGAAAATCAGCCCCAGCATTTT. The V gene is TRBV27, the J gene TRBJ1-5; 7 bases fit TRBD1. The CDR3 runs 15 residues. V dropped 6 bases and J dropped 4; count of bases not matched to a gene: 9. Germline assignment: CDR1 MNHEY and CDR2 SMNVEV (reference sequence).

J is TRBJ2-3 and V is TRBV30; D is unclear. The CDR3 runs 15 residues. V gave up 5 bases and J gave up 4 bases, with 19 bases separating them. Germline values: CDR1 GTSNPN, CDR2 SVGIG (reference sequence). In DNA, the CDR3 is TGTGCCTGGGAAAGGTTTGGGGAAGGGTCAGATACGCAGTATTTT. It translates to CAWERFGEGSDTQYF.

The chain combines TRBV14 with TRBJ2-3, with D hard to call. The V end lost 4 bases, the J end lost 6 bases, and 8 bases lay between the germline ends. The CDR3 has 12 residues. Germline-derived CDR1 and CDR2 are SGHDN and FVKESK. Here the CDR3 reads CASSLSADTQYF. The CDR3, as DNA: TGTGCCAGCAGCCTTTCGGCCGATACGCAGTATTTT.

The V and J genes are TRBV9 and TRBJ2-3, with 7 bases fitting TRBD2. V lost 2 bases and J lost 0; bases outside the gene matches: 6. There are 16 residues in the CDR3. Per germline, CDR1 SGDLS and CDR2 YYNGEE. CDR3 coding DNA: TGTGCCAGCAGCGTGGCGGGACTAACGAGCACAGATACGCAGTATTTT. Amino acids: CASSVAGLTSTDTQYF.